This T cell receptor (beta chain) was obtained from a study of blood T cell repertoires in COVID-19 (dated by TCRdb to about 2020). For context, the study as a whole: The collaborator samples originated in the United States, Italy and Spain and spanned the acute and convalescent phases of COVID-19. Where available, HLA class I and class II types were obtained from metadata supplied by the sample provider rather than from assay-based typing. The prospective study material was composed of cDNA or gDNA derived from T cells, B-cell-depleted T cells, or PBMCs. The repertoires were made available in a free public database intended to serve as a resource for research on the immune response to SARS-CoV-2. Subjects who had been exposed to COVID-19, were actively infected with it, or had recovered from it provided the deeply sampled blood TCRbeta repertoires that made up the dataset. The sample metadata nearly always contained a de-identified subject ID, COVID-19 status, age in years and sex. The samples were drawn from two sources: the first 160 participants of the ongoing ImmuneRACE study, and over 950 subjects contributed by 6 global collaborators.

Whole blood was collected in K2EDTA tubes by collaborating institutions according to the institutions' own protocols. For TCRbeta analysis, collaborators shipped samples as frozen whole blood, isolated PBMCs, or DNA extracted from either of those sample types. Overall results and qualifications from the work: The amount of clinical and demographic metadata varied by source and participant and was provided uncurated.

The immunoSEQ Assay, a bias-controlled multiplex PCR, was used to amplify TCRbeta CDR3 regions from genomic DNA. The study's processing was this. Within the assay, amplification of reference gene primers was used to estimate how many nucleated cells each sample contained. To quantify the absolute abundance of each unique TCRbeta CDR3 rearrangement, sequence reads were collapsed and filtered. For each sample, productive Simpson clonality was calculated as the square root of Simpson's diversity index across productive rearrangements. The table was pulled from immuneACCESS by TCRdb, which kept in-frame rearrangements only. Such tables lose some clones; where checked, under half of the loss comes from unresolved V genes, and the rest has no known cause. That table furnishes V, J and clone size, whereas the DNA furnished D and trimming. The sample table records about 230,000 clones; about 86% of these occur just once. The ten biggest clones cover 4% to 5.5% of the sample.

The germline V gene encodes CDR1 SGHRS and CDR2 YFSETQ. V and J are trimmed by 4 bases and 6 bases, and the gene matches miss 6 bases of the junction. The CDR3 sequence holds 13 residues, the cysteine and phenylalanine included. Here the CDR3 DNA is all that survives: 39 bases in frame from base 1. For this clone: Its specific antigen is unknown. No much larger clonotype is one base removed from it; base qualities were not supplied. This CDR3 is also generated by other DNA sequences in the sample.

The sample was peripheral blood. The chain is made from TRBV5-1 and TRBJ1-1; TRBD1 matches 7 bases in the middle. The source is a man between 50 and 59 years old with active or convalescent COVID-19. The CDR3 in this case is CASSPRQGAEAFF. The nucleotide sequence reads TGCGCCAGCAGCCCCAGACAGGGCGCTGAAGCTTTCTTT.